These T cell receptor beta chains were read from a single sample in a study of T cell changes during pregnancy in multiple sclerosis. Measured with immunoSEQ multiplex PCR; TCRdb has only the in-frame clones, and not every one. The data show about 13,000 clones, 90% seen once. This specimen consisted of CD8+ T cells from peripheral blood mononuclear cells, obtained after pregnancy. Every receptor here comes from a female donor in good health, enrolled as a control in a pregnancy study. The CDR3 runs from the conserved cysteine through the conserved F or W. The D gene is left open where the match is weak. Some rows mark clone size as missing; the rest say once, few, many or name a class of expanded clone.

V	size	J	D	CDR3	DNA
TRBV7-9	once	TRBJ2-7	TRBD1	CASSPRGQVTREQYF	TGTGCCAGCAGTCCAAGGGGACAGGTCACCCGCGAGCAGTACTTC
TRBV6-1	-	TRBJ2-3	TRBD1	CASRRTGVGTDTQYF	TGTGCCAGCAGACGGACAGGGGTGGGCACAGATACGCAGTATTTT
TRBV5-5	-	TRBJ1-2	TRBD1	CASSLEGQGNYGYTF	TGTGCCAGCAGCTTGGAGGGACAGGGGAACTATGGCTACACCTTC
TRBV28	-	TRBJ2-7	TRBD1	CASTPGRGQGPYEQYF	TGTGCCAGCACCCCAGGTAGGGGACAGGGCCCCTACGAGCAGTACTTC
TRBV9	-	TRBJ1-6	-	CASSVGTDPGSLHF	TGTGCCAGCAGCGTAGGAACAGACCCAGGGTCCCTCCACTTT
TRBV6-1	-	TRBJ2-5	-	CASGRHKETQYF	TGTGCCAGCGGGAGACACAAGGAGACCCAGTACTTC
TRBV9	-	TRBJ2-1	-	CASSVAGTTNNEQFF	TGTGCCAGCAGCGTAGCTGGGACAACCAACAATGAGCAGTTCTTC
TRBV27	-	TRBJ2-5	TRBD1	CASSPDRGLWVGQETQYF	TGTGCCAGCAGCCCCGACAGGGGGCTTTGGGTAGGGCAAGAGACCCAGTACTTC
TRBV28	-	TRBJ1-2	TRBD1	CASSLDRGSYGYTF	TGTGCCAGCAGTCTTGACAGGGGTAGCTATGGCTACACCTTC
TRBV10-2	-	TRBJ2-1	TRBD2	CASRRSLAGRESYNEQFF	TGCGCCAGCAGACGGTCGCTAGCGGGTCGAGAATCCTACAATGAGCAGTTCTTC
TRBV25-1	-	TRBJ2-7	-	CASSVSGTEQYF	TGTGCCAGCAGCGTCTCCGGTACCGAGCAGTACTTC
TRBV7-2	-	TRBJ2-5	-	CASSLDPPGGGTQYF	TGTGCCAGCAGCTTAGATCCCCCAGGGGGAGGGACCCAGTACTTC
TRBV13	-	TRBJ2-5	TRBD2	CASGAIVAGGPETQYF	TGTGCCAGCGGCGCAATCGTGGCGGGAGGTCCGGAGACCCAGTACTTC
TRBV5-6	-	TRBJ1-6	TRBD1	CASSVRQGASPLHF	TGTGCCAGCAGCGTGAGACAGGGAGCCTCACCCCTCCACTTT
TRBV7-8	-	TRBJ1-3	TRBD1	CASRIDRGLGNTIYF	TGTGCCAGCAGAATTGACAGGGGGTTAGGAAACACCATATATTTT
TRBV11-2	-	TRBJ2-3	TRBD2	CASSLAGGRDDTQYF	TGTGCCAGCAGCTTAGCAGGCGGGAGGGATGATACGCAGTATTTT
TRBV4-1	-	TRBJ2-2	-	CASSQDRGTGELFF	TGCGCCAGCAGCCAAGATCGGGGTACCGGGGAGCTGTTTTTT
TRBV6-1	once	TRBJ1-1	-	CASRSGNTEAFF	TGTGCCAGCAGATCAGGGAACACTGAAGCTTTCTTT
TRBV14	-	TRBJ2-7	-	CASSQSREIYYEQYF	TGTGCCAGCAGCCAGAGTAGGGAGATATACTACGAGCAGTACTTC
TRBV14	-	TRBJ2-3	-	CASSQVLLGADTQYF	TGTGCCAGCAGCCAAGTATTATTAGGGGCAGATACGCAGTATTTT
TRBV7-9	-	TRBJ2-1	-	CASSLESSRYEQFF	TGTGCCAGCAGCTTAGAGTCAAGCCGGTATGAGCAGTTCTTC
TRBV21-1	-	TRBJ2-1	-	CASTLGVAGESEQFF	TGTGCCAGCACCCTAGGAGTAGCGGGAGAAAGTGAGCAGTTCTTC
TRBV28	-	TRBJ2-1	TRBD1	CASSFRTGTYNEQFF	TGTGCCAGCAGTTTTCGGACAGGGACCTACAATGAGCAGTTCTTC
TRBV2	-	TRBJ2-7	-	CASSEAGFSYEQYF	TGTGCCAGCAGTGAGGCGGGTTTTTCCTACGAGCAGTACTTC
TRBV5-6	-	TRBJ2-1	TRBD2	CASSLDRSGRGVNEQFF	TGTGCCAGCAGCTTGGATAGAAGCGGGCGGGGGGTCAATGAGCAGTTCTTC
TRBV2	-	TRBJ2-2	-	CASSTSGGGITGELFF	TGTGCCAGCAGTACCTCTGGCGGGGGCATTACCGGGGAGCTGTTTTTT